A single T cell receptor (beta chain) is shown here with its context. These data are taken from a study of blood T cell repertoires in COVID-19. Study information: Samples came from the United States, Italy and Spain, spanning acute and convalescent COVID-19. PBMCs, B-cell-depleted T cells, or T cells provided the cDNA or gDNA that made up the material.

Patients in Seattle were enrolled during active infection, then followed longitudinally. Original processing notes: Estimation of nucleated cell counts was performed using reference gene primer amplification. The method was immunoSEQ multiplex PCR; TCRdb's version includes in-frame clones alone and lacks a portion of them. V and J calls and clone size come straight from that table; D and trimming were deduced from the DNA. Seen here are hundreds of thousands of clones, more than 80% observed once, and the top ten hold around 1.3%. The CDR3 runs 14 residues. The germline V and J ends were trimmed by 1 base and 9 bases, with 10 bases remaining between them. Germline V gene sequence: CDR1 MDHEN, CDR2 SYDVKM.

The rearrangement joins TRBV28 to TRBJ1-6, with no clear D. Sequencing input: peripheral blood. The receptor comes from a woman aged 25 to 45 with COVID-19, enrolled during active disease. CDR3 in DNA: TGTGCCAGCAGTTTATCTCCTTGGGCTTCACCCCTCCACTTT. Protein: CASSLSPWASPLHF.